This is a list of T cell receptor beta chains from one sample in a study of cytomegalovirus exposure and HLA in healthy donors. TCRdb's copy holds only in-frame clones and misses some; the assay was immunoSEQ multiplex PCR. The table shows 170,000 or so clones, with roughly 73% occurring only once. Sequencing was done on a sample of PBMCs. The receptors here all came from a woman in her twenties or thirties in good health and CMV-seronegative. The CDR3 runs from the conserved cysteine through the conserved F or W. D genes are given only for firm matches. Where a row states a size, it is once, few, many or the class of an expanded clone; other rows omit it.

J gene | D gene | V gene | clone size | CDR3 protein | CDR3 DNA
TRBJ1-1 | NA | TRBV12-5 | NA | CASGFLPEHTEAFF | TGTGCTAGTGGTTTCCTTCCGGAGCACACTGAAGCTTTCTTT
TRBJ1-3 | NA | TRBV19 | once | CASSTGGGNTIYF | TGTGCCAGTAGTACCGGGGGAGGAAACACCATATATTTT
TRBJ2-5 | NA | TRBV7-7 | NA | CASSFSQGKTQYF | TGTGCTAGCAGCTTTTCCCAGGGGAAGACCCAGTACTTC
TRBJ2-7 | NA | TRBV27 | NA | CASSRTAAYEQYF | TGTGCCAGCAGTCGGACAGCCGCCTACGAGCAGTACTTC
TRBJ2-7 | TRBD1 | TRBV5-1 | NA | CASSFSGQSAYEQYF | TGCGCCAGCAGCTTTTCGGGACAGTCGGCCTACGAGCAGTACTTC
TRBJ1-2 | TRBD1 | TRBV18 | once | CASSGTGGQLNYGYTF | TGTGCCAGCTCAGGTACAGGGGGCCAGCTGAATTATGGCTACACCTTC
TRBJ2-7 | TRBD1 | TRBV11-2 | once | CASSSWTGNRYEQYF | TGTGCCAGCAGCTCATGGACAGGGAATAGGTACGAGCAGTACTTC
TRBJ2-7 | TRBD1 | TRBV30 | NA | CAWSGYRGSYEQYF | TGTGCCTGGAGTGGTTACAGGGGTTCCTACGAGCAGTACTTC
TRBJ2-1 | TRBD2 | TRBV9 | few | CASSGGLAINPGHEQFF | TGTGCCAGCAGCGGGGGACTAGCGATTAATCCTGGGCATGAGCAGTTCTTC
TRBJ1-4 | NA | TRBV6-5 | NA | CASRRGSGGGEKLFF | TGTGCCAGCAGAAGGGGCTCGGGGGGAGGAGAAAAACTGTTTTTT
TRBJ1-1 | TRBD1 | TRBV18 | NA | CASSPDRVEAFF | TGTGCCAGCTCACCCGACAGGGTCGAAGCTTTCTTT
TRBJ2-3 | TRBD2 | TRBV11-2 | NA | CASSPRTSPLDTQYF | TGTGCCAGCAGCCCCCGGACTAGCCCATTGGATACGCAGTATTTT
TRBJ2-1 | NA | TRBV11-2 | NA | CASSRNRASNEQFF | TGTGCCAGCAGCCGAAACAGGGCTTCCAATGAGCAGTTCTTC
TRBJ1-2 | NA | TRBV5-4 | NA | CASIIEGGTLSRYTF | TGTGCCAGCATCATTGAAGGGGGAACACTGTCACGCTACACCTTC
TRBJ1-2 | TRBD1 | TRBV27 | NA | CASSTLYRGQFDYGYTF | TGTGCCAGCAGCACCCTATACAGGGGGCAGTTTGACTATGGCTACACCTTC
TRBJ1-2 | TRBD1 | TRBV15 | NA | CATSREGTGSSGYTF | TGTGCCACCAGCAGAGAAGGGACAGGGTCTTCGGGCTACACCTTC
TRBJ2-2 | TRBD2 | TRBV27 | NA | CASSPWRGGNTGELFF | TGTGCCAGCAGTCCATGGCGCGGGGGAAACACCGGGGAGCTGTTTTTT
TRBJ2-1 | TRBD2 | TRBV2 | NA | CASSVGTSGAEEQFF | TGTGCCAGCAGTGTCGGGACTAGCGGGGCCGAGGAGCAGTTCTTC
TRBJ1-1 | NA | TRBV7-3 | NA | CASSLLVNTEAFF | TGTGCCAGCAGCTTACTAGTAAACACTGAAGCTTTCTTT
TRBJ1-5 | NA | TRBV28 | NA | CASSSPRDLGNQPQHF | TGTGCCAGCAGCTCCCCTAGGGACTTGGGCAATCAGCCCCAGCATTTT
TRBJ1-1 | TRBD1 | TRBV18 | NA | CASSTRGQGHTEAFF | TGTGCCAGCTCAACGCGGGGACAGGGGCACACTGAAGCTTTCTTT
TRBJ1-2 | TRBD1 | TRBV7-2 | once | CASSYPQGATPLYGYTF | TGTGCCAGCAGTTATCCTCAGGGGGCAACTCCTCTCTATGGCTACACCTTC
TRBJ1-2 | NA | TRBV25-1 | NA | CASSIVTGSAYGHTF | TGTGCCAGCAGTATCGTTACGGGATCGGCTTATGGCCACACCTTC
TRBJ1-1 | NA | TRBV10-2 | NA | CASSEAVTEAFF | TGCGCCAGCAGTGAGGCGGTCACTGAAGCTTTCTTT
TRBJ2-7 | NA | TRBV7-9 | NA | CASSTWDNQISYEQYF | TGTGCCAGCAGCACCTGGGACAATCAGATTTCCTACGAGCAGTACTTC
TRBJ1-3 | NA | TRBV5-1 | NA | CASSLGEPSGNTIYF | TGCGCCAGCAGCTTGGGGGAGCCCTCTGGAAACACCATATATTTT
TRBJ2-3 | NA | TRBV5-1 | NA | CASSTQGTDTQYF | TGCGCCAGCAGTACTCAGGGCACAGATACGCAGTATTTT
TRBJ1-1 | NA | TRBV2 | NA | CASSENSPRATTEAFF | TGTGCCAGCAGTGAAAATTCGCCCAGGGCGACCACTGAAGCTTTCTTT
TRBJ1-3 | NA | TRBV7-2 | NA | CASSLDRLSRRDTIYF | TGTGCCAGCAGCTTGGACCGCCTTTCTCGGAGGGACACCATATATTTT
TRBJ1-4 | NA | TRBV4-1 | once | CASSQQRGTREKLFF | TGCGCCAGCAGCCAACAACGGGGGACTAGAGAAAAACTGTTTTTT
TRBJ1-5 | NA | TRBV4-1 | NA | CASSQVLDQPQHF | TGCGCCAGCAGCCAAGTATTAGATCAGCCCCAGCATTTT
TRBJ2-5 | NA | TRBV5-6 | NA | CASSLRLQKETQYF | TGTGCCAGCAGCTTGCGTTTACAGAAAGAGACCCAGTACTTC